This T cell receptor (beta chain) was profiled in a study of tissue T cells after allogeneic stem cell transplantation. Indicated time point: mouse harvest day 7 after allogeneic transplant. Mouse grafts combined 10^7 T-cell-depleted bone marrow cells with 10^6 splenic CD5+ T cells. Mice had MHC-mismatched B6 into BALB/c GVHD, sampled day 7 or 14. The CDR3 sequence is 14 residues long. Germline CDR1 and CDR2: GKSSPN and SITVG. Between the trimmed V and J ends, which lost 0 bases and 1 base, there was a span of 6 bases. Generated by immunoSEQ multiplex PCR, the TCRdb table keeps only in-frame clones and is missing some. The sample includes about 3,700 clones, approximately 51% of them seen just once. As regards this clone: Its matching antigen is unknown. Gene labels here are mouse ones. The sequenced fragment ends 1 residue before the CDR3 boundary, so the rest is inferred from the germline J gene.

Broader study findings: The patient cohort was small and clinically heterogeneous, with limited sampling depth. The study did not identify alloreactive or antigen-specific tissue TCRs, and some clones might be persisting host cells.

The sequencing input was lymph node tissue. The chain combines TRBV31 with TRBJ2-2; tentative D call: TRBD1 (6 bases). The TCR was taken from a female BALB/c mouse given C57BL/6 T cells with graft-versus-host disease after an allogeneic hematopoietic cell transplant. CDR3 DNA (partial): TGTGCCTGGAGTCTAGGGGGAAACACCGGGCAGCTCTAC. Translated, it gives CAWSLGGNTGQLY. The full CDR3 sequence reads CAWSLGGNTGQLYF. The full variable domain, its missing parts supplied by reference TRBV31 and TRBJ2-2, is AQTIHQWPVAEIKAVGSPLSLGCTIKGKSSPNLYWYWQATGGTLQQLFYSITVGQVESVVQLNLSASRPKDDQFILSTEKLLLSHSGFYLCAWSLGGNTGQLYFGEGSKLTVL.